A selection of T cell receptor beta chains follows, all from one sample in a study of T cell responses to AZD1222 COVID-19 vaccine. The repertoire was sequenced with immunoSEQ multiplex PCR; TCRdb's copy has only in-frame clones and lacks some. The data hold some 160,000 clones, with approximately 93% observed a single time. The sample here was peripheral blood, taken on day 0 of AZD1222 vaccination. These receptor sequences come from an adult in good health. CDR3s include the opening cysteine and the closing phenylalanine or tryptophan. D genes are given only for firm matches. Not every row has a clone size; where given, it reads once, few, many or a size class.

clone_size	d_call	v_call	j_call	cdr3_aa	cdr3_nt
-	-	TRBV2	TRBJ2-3	CASSQVGQSTDTQYF	TGTGCCAGCAGTCAGGTGGGGCAGAGCACAGATACGCAGTATTTT
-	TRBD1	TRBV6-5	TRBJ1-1	CASSLTGGTEAFF	TGTGCCAGCAGCCTTACAGGGGGCACTGAAGCTTTCTTT
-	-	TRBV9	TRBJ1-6	CASSVVGTRSSYNSPLHF	TGTGCCAGCAGCGTAGTGGGTACTAGAAGCTCCTATAATTCACCCCTCCACTTT
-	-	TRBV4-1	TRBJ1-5	CASSQAGRQPQHF	TGCGCCAGCAGCCAAGCAGGGCGACAGCCCCAGCATTTT
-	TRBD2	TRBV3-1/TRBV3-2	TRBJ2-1	CASSRASGGHNEQFF	TGTGCCAGCAGCCGGGCTAGCGGGGGACACAATGAGCAGTTCTTC
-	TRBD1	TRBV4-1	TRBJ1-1	CASSQSGRRGARTEAFF	TGCGCCAGCAGCCAATCCGGCCGCAGGGGGGCGCGCACTGAAGCTTTCTTT
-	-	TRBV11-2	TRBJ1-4	CASSRRQVGNEKLFF	TGTGCCAGCAGCCGTCGACAGGTGGGCAATGAAAAACTGTTTTTT
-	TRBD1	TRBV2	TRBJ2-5	CASTKGTAKETQYF	TGTGCCAGCACGAAAGGGACAGCTAAAGAGACCCAGTACTTC
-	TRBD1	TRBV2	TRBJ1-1	CASSGQGADTEAFF	TGTGCCAGCAGTGGACAGGGTGCGGACACTGAAGCTTTCTTT
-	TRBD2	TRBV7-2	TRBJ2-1	CASSLDGGRSYNEQFF	TGTGCCAGCAGCTTAGACGGCGGGAGATCCTACAATGAGCAGTTCTTC
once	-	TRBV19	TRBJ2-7	CASRPIWGSHEQYF	TGTGCCAGTCGACCGATTTGGGGTTCCCACGAGCAGTACTTC
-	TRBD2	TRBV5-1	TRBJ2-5	CASSLQAGGPQETQYF	TGCGCCAGCAGCTTACAAGCGGGGGGGCCCCAAGAGACCCAGTACTTC
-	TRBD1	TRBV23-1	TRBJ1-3	CASSQWRDRVNTIYF	TGCGCCAGCAGTCAATGGAGGGACAGGGTTAACACCATATATTTT
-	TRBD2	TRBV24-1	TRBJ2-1	CATSDRRQAGGFDEQFF	TGTGCCACCAGTGATCGTCGTCAAGCGGGGGGCTTTGATGAGCAGTTCTTC
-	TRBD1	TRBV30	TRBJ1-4	CAWSARTGGYEKLFF	TGTGCCTGGAGTGCCAGGACAGGGGGATATGAAAAACTGTTTTTT
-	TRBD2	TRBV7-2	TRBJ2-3	CASSPLWARGGHSTDTQYF	TGTGCCAGCAGCCCCCTGTGGGCGCGGGGGGGACACAGCACAGATACGCAGTATTTT
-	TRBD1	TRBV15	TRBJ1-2	CATSRDFGSGTGDYGYTF	TGTGCCACCAGCAGAGATTTTGGTTCAGGGACAGGGGACTATGGCTACACCTTC
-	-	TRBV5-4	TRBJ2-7	CASSLEGHYEQYF	TGTGCCAGCAGCTTGGAAGGTCACTACGAGCAGTACTTC
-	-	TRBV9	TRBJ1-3	CASSVSGHSGNTIYF	TGTGCCAGCAGCGTATCAGGGCACTCTGGAAACACCATATATTTT
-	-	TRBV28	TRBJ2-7	CASSFPGTVAYEQYF	TGTGCCAGCAGTTTCCCCGGGACGGTTGCCTACGAGCAGTACTTC
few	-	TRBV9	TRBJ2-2	CASSVEVNGELFF	TGTGCCAGCAGCGTAGAGGTAAACGGGGAGCTGTTTTTT
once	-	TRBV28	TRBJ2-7	CASTPWSGIGAYEQYF	TGTGCCAGCACCCCCTGGTCGGGGATTGGGGCCTACGAGCAGTACTTC
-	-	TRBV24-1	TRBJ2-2	CATSDRNTGELFF	TGTGCCACCAGTGACCGTAATACCGGGGAGCTGTTTTTT
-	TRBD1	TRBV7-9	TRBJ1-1	CASSRGTASTEAFF	TGTGCCAGCAGCCGCGGGACAGCGAGCACTGAAGCTTTCTTT
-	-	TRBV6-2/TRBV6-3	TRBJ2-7	CASSYPWTDSYEQYF	TGTGCCAGCAGTTACCCCTGGACAGATTCCTACGAGCAGTACTTC
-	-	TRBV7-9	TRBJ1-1	CASSFSSRQNTEAFF	TGTGCCAGCAGCTTTTCATCTCGACAGAACACTGAAGCTTTCTTT
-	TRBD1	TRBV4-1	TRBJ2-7	CASSRSNTLGTGGEQYF	TGCGCCAGCAGCCGTTCTAATACTCTAGGGACAGGGGGGGAGCAGTACTTC
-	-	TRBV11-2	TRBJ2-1	CASSFDRSYNEQFF	TGTGCCAGCAGCTTTGACAGGTCCTACAATGAGCAGTTCTTC
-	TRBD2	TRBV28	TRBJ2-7	CASRAGDYEQYF	TGTGCCAGCAGGGCGGGGGACTACGAGCAGTACTTC
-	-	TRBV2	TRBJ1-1	CASLGHPNTEAFF	TGTGCCAGCCTGGGGCATCCGAACACTGAAGCTTTCTTT
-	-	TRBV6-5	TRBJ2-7	CASSDLTIAGGEQYF	TGTGCCAGCTCCGACTTGACCATCGCGGGTGGCGAGCAGTACTTC
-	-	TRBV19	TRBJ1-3	CASSQGPGNTIYF	TGTGCCAGTAGTCAGGGGCCTGGAAACACCATATATTTT
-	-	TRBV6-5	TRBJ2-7	CASSYSGLFKGEQYF	TGTGCCAGCAGTTACTCAGGGCTCTTTAAGGGCGAGCAGTACTTC
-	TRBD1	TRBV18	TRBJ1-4	CASSPGTGERKLFF	TGTGCCAGCTCACCCGGGACAGGGGAGAGAAAACTGTTTTTT
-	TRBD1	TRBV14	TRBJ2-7	CASSQGTGGSYEQYF	TGTGCCAGCAGCCAGGGGACAGGGGGGTCCTACGAGCAGTACTTC
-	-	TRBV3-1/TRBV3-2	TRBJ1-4	CASSQGGGRNEKLFF	TGTGCCAGCAGCCAAGGAGGTGGCCGTAATGAAAAACTGTTTTTT
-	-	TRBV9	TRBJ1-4	CASSPQPGVRSEKLFF	TGTGCCAGCAGCCCCCAGCCAGGGGTTAGGTCTGAAAAACTGTTTTTT
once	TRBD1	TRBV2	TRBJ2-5	CASSSSGQVGKTQYF	TGTGCCAGCAGTTCATCGGGACAGGTCGGAAAGACCCAGTACTTC
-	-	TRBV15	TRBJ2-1	CATSRGFSGNNEQFF	TGTGCCACCAGCAGAGGCTTTAGCGGCAACAATGAGCAGTTCTTC
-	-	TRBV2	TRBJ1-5	CASSESGGDQPQHF	TGTGCCAGCAGTGAATCTGGCGGAGATCAGCCCCAGCATTTT
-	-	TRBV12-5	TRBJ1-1	CASGLTENTEAFF	TGTGCTAGTGGTCTGACAGAGAACACTGAAGCTTTCTTT
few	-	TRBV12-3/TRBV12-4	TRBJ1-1	CASSFRAARAFF	TGTGCCAGCAGTTTCCGGGCAGCCCGAGCTTTCTTT
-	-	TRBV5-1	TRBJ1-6	CASSWMTASNSPLHF	TGCGCCAGCAGCTGGATGACGGCCTCTAATTCACCCCTCCACTTT
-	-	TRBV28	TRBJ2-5	CASSLVETQYF	TGTGCCAGCAGTTTGGTAGAGACCCAGTACTTC
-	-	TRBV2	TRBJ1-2	CARSEVGGSYGYTF	TGTGCCAGAAGTGAAGTCGGAGGGAGCTATGGCTACACCTTC
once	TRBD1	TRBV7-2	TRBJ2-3	CASSLGRGPDTQYF	TGTGCCAGCAGCTTAGGCAGGGGGCCAGATACGCAGTATTTT
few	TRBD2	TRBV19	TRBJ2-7	CASGRASEQYF	TGTGCCAGTGGGAGGGCGAGTGAGCAGTACTTC
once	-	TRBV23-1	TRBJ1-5	CASSQSGPRAGQPQHF	TGCGCCAGCAGTCAATCGGGCCCACGGGCGGGTCAGCCCCAGCATTTT
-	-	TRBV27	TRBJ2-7	CASRGPLHEQYF	TGTGCCTCCAGGGGACCCCTGCACGAGCAGTACTTC